This T cell receptor beta chain emerged from a study of T cell changes during pregnancy in multiple sclerosis. The table came from immunoSEQ multiplex PCR; TCRdb's copy has only in-frame clones and leaves some out. The top ten hold roughly 2% of the sample, which has under 95,000 clones, roughly 92% seen once. The TCR was taken from a female donor with multiple sclerosis, enrolled in a pregnancy study. Material: peripheral blood, obtained in the second trimester of pregnancy.

In nucleotides, the CDR3 is TGCGCCAGCAGACAGGGACTAGCGGGGGACATAGATACGCAGTATTTT. Protein sequence: CASRQGLAGDIDTQYF. The chain recombines TRBV5-1 with TRBJ2-3; 14 nucleotides match TRBD2. Germline lookup yields CDR1 SGHRS and CDR2 YFSETQ. This CDR3 is 16 amino acids long. V shed 5 bases, J shed 5 bases, and the junction held 7 bases outside the gene matches.